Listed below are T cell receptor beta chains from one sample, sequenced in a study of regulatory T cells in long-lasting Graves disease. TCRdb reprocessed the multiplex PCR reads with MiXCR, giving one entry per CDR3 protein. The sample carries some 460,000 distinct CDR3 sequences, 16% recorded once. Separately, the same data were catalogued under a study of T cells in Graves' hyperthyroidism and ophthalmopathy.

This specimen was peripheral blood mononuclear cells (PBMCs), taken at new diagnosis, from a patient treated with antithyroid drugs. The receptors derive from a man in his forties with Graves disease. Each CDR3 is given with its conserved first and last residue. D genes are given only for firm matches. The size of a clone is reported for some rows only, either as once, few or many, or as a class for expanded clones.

cdr3_aa: CASSSYSGLRGTQYF
cdr3_nt: TGTGCCAGCAGCTCATACTCGGGCCTTAGAGGGACCCAGTACTTC
d_call: .
clone_size: .
v_call: TRBV7-8
j_call: TRBJ2-5

cdr3_aa: CASSEALAGVREQYF
cdr3_nt: TGTGCCAGCAGTGAAGCACTAGCGGGAGTCCGCGAGCAGTACTTC
d_call: TRBD2
clone_size: .
v_call: TRBV2
j_call: TRBJ2-7

cdr3_aa: CASGLARDEKLFF
cdr3_nt: TGTGCTAGTGGTTTGGCCAGGGATGAAAAACTGTTTTTT
d_call: .
clone_size: few
v_call: TRBV12-5
j_call: TRBJ1-4

cdr3_aa: CASSQALVTDTQYF
cdr3_nt: TGTGCCAGCAGCCAAGCCCTTGTCACAGATACGCAGTATTTT
d_call: .
clone_size: .
v_call: TRBV14
j_call: TRBJ2-3

cdr3_aa: CSACPPVSGNTIYF
cdr3_nt: TGCAGTGCTTGCCCCCCAGTCTCTGGAAACACCATATATTTT
d_call: .
clone_size: .
v_call: TRBV20-1
j_call: TRBJ1-3

cdr3_aa: CATSDSGGGRGGEQFF
cdr3_nt: TGTGCCACCAGTGATTCGGGGGGCGGGAGAGGGGGTGAGCAGTTCTTC
d_call: .
clone_size: few
v_call: TRBV24-1
j_call: TRBJ2-1

cdr3_aa: CASGLWDRDYHGYTF
cdr3_nt: TGTGCTAGTGGTTTGTGGGACAGGGATTATCATGGCTACACCTTC
d_call: TRBD1
clone_size: few
v_call: TRBV12-5
j_call: TRBJ1-2

cdr3_aa: CASSTARGGTGELFF
cdr3_nt: TGTGCCAGCAGCACTGCCAGGGGGGGCACCGGGGAGCTGTTTTTT
d_call: .
clone_size: many
v_call: TRBV11-2
j_call: TRBJ2-2

cdr3_aa: CASSPPRTGYEQYF
cdr3_nt: TGTGCCAGCAGCCCTCCCCGGACAGGCTACGAGCAGTACTTC
d_call: TRBD1
clone_size: .
v_call: TRBV7-9
j_call: TRBJ2-7

cdr3_aa: CASRSQDGRSGNTIYF
cdr3_nt: TGTGCCAGCAGGTCACAAGACGGACGCTCTGGAAACACCATATATTTT
d_call: .
clone_size: many
v_call: TRBV12-3/TRBV12-4
j_call: TRBJ1-3

cdr3_aa: CASSRAIGASGRSKNIQYF
cdr3_nt: TGTGCCAGCAGCCGGGCTATTGGTGCTAGCGGGAGGTCCAAAAACATTCAGTACTTC
d_call: TRBD2
clone_size: many
v_call: TRBV3-1
j_call: TRBJ2-4